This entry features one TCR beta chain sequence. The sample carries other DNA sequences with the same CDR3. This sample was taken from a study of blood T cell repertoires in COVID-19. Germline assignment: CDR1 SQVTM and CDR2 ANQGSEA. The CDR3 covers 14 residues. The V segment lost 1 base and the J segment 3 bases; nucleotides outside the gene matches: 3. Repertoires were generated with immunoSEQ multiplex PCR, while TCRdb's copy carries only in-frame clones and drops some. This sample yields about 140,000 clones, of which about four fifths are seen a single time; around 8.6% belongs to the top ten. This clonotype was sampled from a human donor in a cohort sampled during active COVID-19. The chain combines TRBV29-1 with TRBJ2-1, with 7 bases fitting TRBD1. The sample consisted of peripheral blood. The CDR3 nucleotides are TGCAGCGTTGAAGGCGACAGGGTCTACAATGAGCAGTTCTTC. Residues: CSVEGDRVYNEQFF.